The rows below give T cell receptor beta chains drawn from one sample of a study of blood T cell repertoires in COVID-19. TCRdb's table, derived via immunoSEQ multiplex PCR, lists solely in-frame clones and lacks some. The sample has some 130,000 clones, about 72% seen once. The sample consisted of peripheral blood. The receptors derive from an older woman with acute or convalescent COVID-19. Both conserved end residues are part of each CDR3. D genes are given only for firm matches. Rows may omit the clone size; those that give it use once, few, many or a size class.

>NA|TRBJ2-5|NA|TRBV14
CASSQVEQTQYF
TGTGCCAGCAGCCAAGTAGAACAGACCCAGTACTTC
>few|TRBJ2-2|NA|TRBV19
CASSVRTSTGELFF
TGTGCCAGTAGTGTACGAACTTCCACCGGGGAGCTGTTTTTT
>NA|TRBJ2-3|NA|TRBV7-2
CASSLGARPDTQYF
TGTGCCAGCAGCTTAGGGGCCCGACCAGATACGCAGTATTTT
>few|TRBJ1-1|NA|TRBV4-1
CASSLGGDTEAFF
TGCGCCAGCAGCCTCGGGGGGGACACTGAAGCTTTCTTT
>once|TRBJ1-1|NA|TRBV2
CASSVRGMNTEAFF
TGTGCCAGCAGTGTTAGGGGAATGAACACTGAAGCTTTCTTT
>NA|TRBJ1-2|TRBD1|TRBV5-1
CASKRTGGEDNGYTF
TGCGCCAGCAAAAGGACAGGGGGCGAAGATAATGGCTACACCTTC
>NA|TRBJ2-4|NA|TRBV7-2
CASSLGTSQGNIQYF
TGTGCCAGCAGCTTAGGCACATCCCAGGGGAACATTCAGTACTTC
>NA|TRBJ1-3|NA|TRBV28
CASSPGRGIRLDTIYF
TGTGCCAGCAGTCCCGGCCGAGGGATAAGGTTAGACACCATATATTTT
>NA|TRBJ1-4|TRBD1|TRBV5-4
CASSLGQDEKLFF
TGTGCCAGCAGCCTGGGACAGGATGAAAAACTGTTTTTT
>NA|TRBJ1-6|TRBD1|TRBV10-2
CASSESLGQGGSPLHF
TGCGCCAGCAGTGAGTCCCTCGGACAGGGAGGTTCACCCCTCCACTTT
>NA|TRBJ1-4|TRBD1|TRBV6-5
CATRGATTNEKLFF
TGTGCCACCAGGGGGGCGACAACTAATGAAAAACTGTTTTTT
>few|TRBJ2-7|TRBD1|TRBV6-5
CASSFSGTGGREQYF
TGTGCCAGCAGTTTCTCCGGGACAGGGGGCCGGGAGCAGTACTTC
>NA|TRBJ2-2|NA|TRBV12-3/TRBV12-4
CASSFRGTGELFF
TGTGCCAGCAGTTTTAGGGGGACCGGGGAGCTGTTTTTT
>NA|TRBJ2-5|NA|TRBV4-2
CASSQAFQSSMMETQYF
TGTGCCAGCAGCCAAGCATTCCAGTCTTCGATGATGGAGACCCAGTACTTC
>NA|TRBJ1-4|TRBD1|TRBV5-1
CASSLDIGGQGFEKLFF
TGCGCCAGCAGCTTGGATATAGGGGGACAGGGGTTTGAAAAACTGTTTTTT
>NA|TRBJ1-2|TRBD1|TRBV28
CASSHPPGQHTRYGYTF
TGTGCCAGCAGTCACCCACCGGGACAGCACACCCGGTATGGCTACACCTTC
>NA|TRBJ2-3|TRBD1|TRBV4-3
CASSQDRGQGGTDTQYF
TGCGCCAGCAGCCAAGATCGGGGACAGGGAGGGACAGATACGCAGTATTTT
>few|TRBJ1-2|NA|TRBV6-1
CASSEEGGRPTVF
TGTGCCAGCAGTGAGGAGGGGGGGAGACCCACCGTCTTC
>NA|TRBJ1-2|TRBD1|TRBV30
CASPPQGVGGYTF
TGTGCCTCTCCCCCACAGGGGGTAGGTGGCTACACCTTC
>NA|TRBJ1-3|TRBD1|TRBV6-5
CASSYLTGGNTIYF
TGTGCCAGCAGTTATCTGACAGGGGGAAACACCATATATTTT
>NA|TRBJ1-5|NA|TRBV5-4
CASSLGRNQPQHF
TGTGCCAGCAGCTTGGGGAGGAATCAGCCCCAGCATTTT
>NA|TRBJ1-1|NA|TRBV5-4
CASRDKGIPEAFF
TGTGCCAGCAGGGACAAAGGGATCCCTGAAGCTTTCTTT
>NA|TRBJ2-2|TRBD1|TRBV3-1/TRBV3-2
CASSPRIGDRLFPGELFF
TGTGCCAGCAGCCCGAGAATCGGGGACAGGCTTTTTCCCGGGGAGCTGTTTTTT
>once|TRBJ2-1|NA|TRBV14
CASSLVTKFYNEQFF
TGTGCCAGCAGTTTAGTCACTAAGTTTTACAATGAGCAGTTCTTC
>NA|TRBJ1-1|NA|TRBV7-2
CASRSGMNTEAFF
TGTGCCAGCCGGTCGGGGATGAACACTGAAGCTTTCTTT
>NA|TRBJ2-7|TRBD1|TRBV5-1
CASSYETGNREQYF
TGCGCCAGCAGCTACGAGACAGGGAACCGCGAGCAGTACTTC
>NA|TRBJ1-1|NA|TRBV27
CASSFWQNTEAFF
TGTGCCAGCAGTTTCTGGCAGAACACTGAAGCTTTCTTT
>NA|TRBJ2-7|TRBD1|TRBV27
CASSFAAGGWYEQYF
TGTGCCAGCAGTTTTGCGGCAGGGGGCTGGTACGAGCAGTACTTC
>few|TRBJ1-2|NA|TRBV28
CASSLAGSLYGYTF
TGTGCCAGCAGTTTAGCAGGGTCCCTATATGGCTACACCTTC
>NA|TRBJ1-2|NA|TRBV27
CASSFTVGGGYTF
TGTGCCAGCAGTTTCACGGTCGGCGGCGGCTACACCTTC
>few|TRBJ1-5|NA|TRBV7-8
CASSLGPGAGNQPQHF
TGTGCCAGCAGCTTAGGGCCTGGGGCTGGCAATCAGCCCCAGCATTTT
>many|TRBJ2-1|NA|TRBV7-6
CASSLSGVGNEQFF
TGTGCCAGCAGCTTATCGGGGGTCGGCAATGAGCAGTTCTTC
>NA|TRBJ1-1|NA|TRBV27
CASSFGYSMNTEAFF
TGTGCCAGCAGTTTCGGTTATTCTATGAACACTGAAGCTTTCTTT
>NA|TRBJ1-1|NA|TRBV29-1
CSVAQQGLWTEAFF
TGCAGCGTTGCGCAACAGGGTTTGTGGACTGAAGCTTTCTTT
>NA|TRBJ1-2|TRBD1|TRBV10-3
CAISADRGKGYGYTF
TGTGCCATCAGCGCGGACAGGGGCAAGGGCTATGGCTACACCTTC
>NA|TRBJ2-1|NA|TRBV7-2
CASSLEGGGNEQFF
TGTGCCAGCAGCTTAGAGGGTGGGGGGAATGAGCAGTTCTTC
>NA|TRBJ1-2|TRBD1|TRBV19
CASSITGGNYGYTF
TGTGCCAGTAGTATTACAGGGGGCAACTATGGCTACACCTTC